Listed below are T cell receptor beta chains from one sample, sequenced in a study of memory CD4+ T cells and cytomegalovirus serostatus. TCRdb's copy holds only in-frame clones and misses some; the assay was immunoSEQ multiplex PCR. The sample has 30,000 to 50,000 clones; roughly 78% are singletons. Input material: memory CD4+ T cells from blood. The receptors stem from an adult in good health and CMV-seronegative. Both conserved end residues are part of each CDR3. Each record gives: clone size, V gene, J gene, D gene, CDR3 DNA, CDR3 protein. D genes are given only for firm matches. Clone size is not always given. Where it is, it says once, few, many or a class for expanded clones.

NA	TRBV10-3	TRBJ2-5	TRBD1	TGTGCCATCAGTGGGACAGGGGTGGTGGGCTCGCAAGAGACCCAGTACTTC	CAISGTGVVGSQETQYF
NA	TRBV5-8	TRBJ1-2	TRBD1	TGTGCCAGCGCCTCTTGGGACAGCGTTTACTATGGCTACACCTTC	CASASWDSVYYGYTF
NA	TRBV10-3	TRBJ2-3	TRBD2	TGTGCCATCGGGACTAGCGGGACAGATACGCAGTATTTT	CAIGTSGTDTQYF
NA	TRBV7-9	TRBJ2-7	NA	TGTGCCAGCAGCTTAGTAAGGGATTGGGGCTACGAGCAGTACTTC	CASSLVRDWGYEQYF
NA	TRBV18	TRBJ1-6	TRBD1	TGTGCCAGCTCAGTCGGACAGGGGAGTAGCTCCTATAATTCACCCCTCCACTTT	CASSVGQGSSSYNSPLHF
NA	TRBV6-4	TRBJ2-5	NA	TGTGCCAGCAGGGAGTGGAGGGCGAGGGAGACCCAGTACTTC	CASREWRARETQYF
NA	TRBV6-5	TRBJ1-1	NA	TGTGCCAGCACTCCCGGGACAAGGGCTGAAGCTTTCTTT	CASTPGTRAEAFF
once	TRBV6-1	TRBJ1-6	NA	TGTGCCAGCAGTGAGTCGCAGGGCGGTGGAAATTCACCCCTCCACTTT	CASSESQGGGNSPLHF
NA	TRBV15	TRBJ2-3	NA	TGTGCCACCAGCAGAGATAGGGGGACAGATACGCAGTATTTT	CATSRDRGTDTQYF
NA	TRBV11-2	TRBJ1-3	NA	TGTGCCAGCAGCTTAGATCAGGGGTATGGAAACACCATATATTTT	CASSLDQGYGNTIYF
few	TRBV28	TRBJ1-1	NA	TGTGCCAGCAGTTTAGCCCAGAGGAACACTGAAGCTTTCTTT	CASSLAQRNTEAFF
NA	TRBV6-5	TRBJ1-5	NA	TGTGCCAGCAGCTCGAATAGCAATCAGCCCCAGCATTTT	CASSSNSNQPQHF
NA	TRBV19	TRBJ2-3	NA	TGTGCCAGTAGGTCGGGCCTGGCAGATACGCAGTATTTT	CASRSGLADTQYF
NA	TRBV5-6	TRBJ1-1	NA	TGTGCCAGCAGCTACCTGGGGGACAAGGGCACTGAAGCTTTCTTT	CASSYLGDKGTEAFF
NA	TRBV21-1	TRBJ2-3	NA	TGTGCCAGCAGCACGTCGTCGCCAGCGGGGGCGAGAGATACGCAGTATTTT	CASSTSSPAGARDTQYF
NA	TRBV30	TRBJ2-1	NA	TGTGCCTACCGAGGGAACAGGGGGGGGTACAATGAGCAGTTCTTC	CAYRGNRGGYNEQFF
NA	TRBV7-9	TRBJ2-5	NA	TGTGCCAGCAGCTTCGGGTTAGGCGGGCAAGAGACCCAGTACTTC	CASSFGLGGQETQYF
NA	TRBV7-8	TRBJ1-3	TRBD1	TGTGCCAGCAGCTGGGACAGGAACAGAAACACCATATATTTT	CASSWDRNRNTIYF
few	TRBV5-1	TRBJ2-2	NA	TGCGCCAGCAGCTTGGATGGGGGCCACGGGGAGCTGTTTTTT	CASSLDGGHGELFF
NA	TRBV6-1	TRBJ1-2	NA	TGTGCCAGCCTTACATCGAGTGGGGGTAGCTATGGCTACACCTTC	CASLTSSGGSYGYTF
NA	TRBV18	TRBJ1-1	NA	TGTGCCAGCTCCGGCCAGGGAGGCACTGAAGCTTTCTTT	CASSGQGGTEAFF
NA	TRBV18	TRBJ2-7	TRBD1	TGTGCCAGCTCACCACCTACGGGACAGGGCTACGAGCAGTACTTC	CASSPPTGQGYEQYF
once	TRBV6-5	TRBJ1-5	NA	TGTGCCAGCAGAAAAGGACATCGAGATCAGCCCCAGCATTTT	CASRKGHRDQPQHF
NA	TRBV2	TRBJ2-7	NA	TGTGCCAGCAGTGACAGGTTCTCCTACGAGCAGTACTTC	CASSDRFSYEQYF
NA	TRBV5-1	TRBJ1-2	NA	TGCGCCAGCAGCCCGGAGGGGGGGACAACCTATGGCTACACCTTC	CASSPEGGTTYGYTF
NA	TRBV6-5	TRBJ1-1	NA	TGTGCCAGCAGTTACTCGAGCCAGGGTTGGGCCACTGAAGCTTTCTTT	CASSYSSQGWATEAFF
NA	TRBV5-6	TRBJ2-5	NA	TGTGCCAGCAGCTACCAAGAGACCCAGTACTTC	CASSYQETQYF